Below, 22 T cell receptor beta chains from the same sample are listed, as sequenced in a study of blood T cell repertoires in COVID-19. Method: immunoSEQ multiplex PCR; TCRdb's copy keeps in-frame clones and lacks some. The table includes some 330,000 clones, approximately 92% detected once. The sequencing input was PBMCs or T cells enriched from blood (not recorded which). All receptors derive from a woman aged 30 to 39 who had recovered from COVID-19.

The J gene is TRBJ1-6, the V gene TRBV27; TRBD1 agrees at 8 bases. The CDR3 is 15 amino acids. CDR1 and CDR2 (germline): MNHEY, SMNVEV (reference sequence). V lost 6 bases and J lost 9; bases outside the gene matches: 10. CDR3 sequence: CASSLGQGVSSPLHF. The CDR3 nucleotides read TGTGCCAGCAGCCTAGGACAGGGTGTTAGTTCACCCCTCCACTTT.

There are a few counts of this clone. The chain combines TRBV14 with TRBJ2-7; 12 bases are a match to TRBD2. This CDR3 region has 19 residues. V gave up 3 bases and J gave up 6 bases; unmatched junction bases: 18. Germline V lookup: CDR1 SGHDN, CDR2 FVKESK. CDR3 bases: TGTGCCAGCAGCCACAAACAGGGCCTTCCCGGACTAGCGGGACCCGAGCAGTACTTC. This sequence encodes CASSHKQGLPGLAGPEQYF.

In regard to this clone: Additional DNA sequences in this sample encode the identical CDR3. The chain has TRBV5-1 and TRBJ2-5, with a weak D call TRBD2 (6 bases). Germline V gene sequence: CDR1 SGHRS, CDR2 YFSETQ. The ends were cut back, 1 base at V and 3 bases at J, with 7 bases in the middle. The CDR3 length is 13 residues. The CDR3: CASSLTGEETQYF. Here the CDR3 DNA reads TGCGCCAGCAGCTTGACGGGGGAAGAGACCCAGTACTTC. The full variable domain, with the rest looked up from reference TRBV5-1 and TRBJ2-5, is KAGVTQTPRYLIKTRGQQVTLSCSPISGHRSVSWYQQTPGQGLQFLFEYFSETQRNKGNFPGRFSGRQFSNSRSEMNVSTLELGDSALYLCASSLTGEETQYFGPGTRLLVL.

V is TRBV19 and J is TRBJ1-1; D not resolved. The V gene's germline CDR1 is LNHDA and CDR2 SQIVND (reference sequence). Between the trimmed V and J ends, which lost 6 bases and 4 bases, there was a span of 12 bases. The CDR3 sequence is 13 residues long. CDR3: CASRLDTATEAFF. The CDR3 nucleotides read TGTGCCAGTAGGCTCGACACCGCCACTGAAGCTTTCTTT.

J is TRBJ2-6 and V is TRBV9; TRBD1 agrees at 7 bases. This CDR3 comprises 18 residues. Trimming cost V 4 bases and J 0 bases; bases outside gene matches: 10. In germline, CDR1 is SGDLS, CDR2 YYNGEE. The DNA for the CDR3 is TGTGCCAGCAGCTACAGGACAGGCGGATTCTCTGGGGCCAACGTCCTGACTTTC. Translation gives CASSYRTGGFSGANVLTF.

V is TRBV27 and J is TRBJ2-7; D is uncertain. Trimming shortened V by 1 base and J by 5 bases, and 21 bases separated the two germline ends. The CDR3 extends over 17 amino acids. Germline values: CDR1 MNHEY, CDR2 SMNVEV (reference sequence). The CDR3 here is CASSLWPNRVLPHEQYF. In DNA, the CDR3 is TGTGCCAGCAGTTTATGGCCCAACAGAGTTTTACCCCACGAGCAGTACTTC.

V is TRBV7-3 and J is TRBJ1-2, with TRBD1 matching over 9 bases. The germline gives CDR1 SGHTA, CDR2 FQGTGA. The CDR3 loop spans 13 amino acids. The J segment lost 6 bases and the V segment lost 5 bases, leaving 4 bases of the junction unmatched. Here the CDR3 reads CASSPGTGNGYTF. The CDR3 DNA is TGTGCCAGCAGCCCTGGGACAGGGAATGGCTACACCTTC.

CDR3 protein: CASKRTSGGDMYEQYF. In DNA form, the CDR3 reads TGTGCCAGCAAGCGGACTAGCGGGGGGGATATGTACGAGCAGTACTTC. The V call is TRBV2, the J call TRBJ2-7; 15 nucleotides line up with TRBD2. The CDR3 is 16 residues long. J gave up 4 bases and V 7 bases, and 8 bases lay outside the gene matches. Germline V gene data show CDR1 as SNHLY and CDR2 as FYNNEI. The full variable domain, in which reference TRBV2 and TRBJ2-7 provide the parts outside the CDR3, is EPEVTQTPSHQVTQMGQEVILRCVPISNHLYFYWYRQILGQKVEFLVSFYNNEISEKSEIFDDQFSVERPDGSNFTLKIRSTKLEDSAMYFCASKRTSGGDMYEQYFGPGTRLTVT.

Concerning this clone itself: Since the CDR3 does not end with the conserved phenylalanine or tryptophan, this likely comes from a read error. The DNA is omitted, as the CDR3 cannot be located on it reliably, and the CDR3 follows TCRdb's listing. This chain connects TRBV7-9 to TRBJ2-3; TRBD2, the table's D call, lacks a check against the DNA. Germline CDR1 and CDR2: SEHNR and FQNEAQ (reference sequence). The CDR3 totals 12 residues, both ends included. The chain's CDR3 is CASSLMGRGILP.

V is TRBV28 and J is TRBJ1-2, with a tentative D call TRBD1 (6 bases). The germline gives CDR1 MDHEN, CDR2 SYDVKM. V dropped 2 bases and J dropped 7 bases, with 17 bases sitting between them. This CDR3 has 15 residues. CDR3 in DNA: TGTGCCAGCAGTTTAAGGGCGCGGGGGCGGGGTGGCTACACCTTC. Its translation is CASSLRARGRGGYTF.

This sequence joins TRBV11-3 and TRBJ2-7; D call uncertain. The CDR3 contains 13 residues. V lost 5 bases and J 2 bases, leaving 10 bases between the germline ends. The V gene's germline CDR1 is SGHNT and CDR2 YENEEA. CDR3 sequence reads: CASSPSVTYEQYF. In DNA, the CDR3 is TGTGCCAGCAGCCCCTCCGTTACCTACGAGCAGTACTTC.

V usage is TRBV4-1 and J usage is TRBJ2-7; 12 bases fit TRBD1. Germline V gene sequence: CDR1 MGHRA, CDR2 YSYEKL. The junction had 7 bases not matched to a gene; V was cut back by 3 bases and J by 4 bases. There are 16 residues in the CDR3. Here the CDR3 DNA reads TGCGCCAGCAGCCAGTCGGGACAGGGGGCTTCGTACGAGCAGTACTTC. It translates to CASSQSGQGASYEQYF.

This clone was detected once. The chain employs TRBV4-2 and TRBJ1-3, with 9 positions matching TRBD1. The V and J ends lost 0 bases and 0 bases, in that order; junction bases with no gene match: 6. The CDR3 is 18 amino acids. Germline lookup yields CDR1 LGHNA and CDR2 YNFKEQ. The CDR3 is CASSQEGTGTDSGNTIYF. The CDR3 coding sequence is TGTGCCAGCAGCCAAGAGGGGACAGGGACCGACTCTGGAAACACCATATATTTT.

This clone came up once. The chain carries TRBV7-9 and TRBJ1-2; 7 bases align to TRBD1. The trim removed 4 bases at V and 1 base at J, leaving 9 bases unmatched. The CDR3 spans 16 residues. CDR1 is SEHNR, CDR2 FQNEAQ, per germline (reference sequence). CDR3 amino acids: CASSSQDRSLNYGYTF. Written as DNA, the CDR3 is TGTGCCAGCAGCTCACAGGACAGGAGCCTTAACTATGGCTACACCTTC.

V usage is TRBV10-3 and J usage is TRBJ2-1; TRBD1 matches 10 bases. Germline V CDR1 and CDR2: ENHRY, SYGVKD. The length of the CDR3 is 15 residues. Germline trimming cut 6 bases from V and 8 bases from J; bases unmatched to any gene: 10. CDR3 sequence reads: CAISPGTGVNYEQFF. DNA of the CDR3: TGTGCCATCAGCCCCGGGACAGGGGTAAATTATGAGCAGTTCTTC.

This clone was recorded once. The rearrangement links TRBV5-1 to TRBJ2-4; TRBD2 aligns across 9 bases. Unmatched junction bases numbered 20, after V lost 8 bases and J lost 8 bases. The CDR3 has 17 amino acids. The germline V gene encodes CDR1 SGHRS and CDR2 YFSETQ. The CDR3 bases are TGCGCCAGTTCCAGGGAGACTAGCGGTGTAGGGTGGGACATTCAGTACTTC. It is translated as CASSRETSGVGWDIQYF.

This rearrangement joins TRBV7-9 to TRBJ1-6; no clear D. Trimming pared 5 bases from V and 7 bases from J, leaving 9 bases between. CDR3 length: 13 residues. Germline assignment: CDR1 SEHNR and CDR2 FQNEAQ (reference sequence). CDR3 sequence reads: CASSGQTNSPLHF. The CDR3 bases are TGTGCCAGCAGCGGGCAGACCAATTCACCCCTCCACTTT.

J is TRBJ2-5 and V is TRBV2, with D tentatively TRBD1 (6 bases). The germline V gene encodes CDR1 SNHLY and CDR2 FYNNEI. Trimming took off 5 bases at V and 2 bases at J, with 9 bases between the two ends. The CDR3 loop spans 13 amino acids. CDR3 DNA sequence: TGTGCCAGCAGTCTACAGGGACAAGAGACCCAGTACTTC. Translation: CASSLQGQETQYF.

This sequence joins TRBV7-2 and TRBJ2-3, with D perhaps matching TRBD2 (6 bases). Germline-derived CDR1 and CDR2 are SGHTA and FQGNSA. Deletions cut 1 base from V and 2 bases from J, with 10 bases between. This CDR3 spans 15 amino acids. In DNA, the CDR3 is TGTGCCAGCAGCTTAGAACGGGGGTTCACAGATACGCAGTATTTT. This sequence encodes CASSLERGFTDTQYF. The full variable domain, rest sourced from reference TRBV7-2 and TRBJ2-3, is GAGVSQSPSNKVTEKGKDVELRCDPISGHTALYWYRQSLGQGLEFLIYFQGNSAPDKSGLPSDRFSAERTGGSVSTLTIQRTQQEDSAVYLCASSLERGFTDTQYFGPGTRLTVL.

This clone was detected once. The gene calls are TRBV6-2 or TRBV6-3 and TRBJ1-1; possibly TRBD1 for D (6 bases). CDR1 is MNHEY and CDR2 is SVGEGT in the germline V gene. V lost 2 bases, J lost 1 base, and 17 bases lay in between. This CDR3 is built from 17 residues. The CDR3 region has the DNA TGTGCCAGCAGTTACCTTCAGGGGTGGGGGAAGAACACTGAAGCTTTCTTT. Translated, it gives CASSYLQGWGKNTEAFF.

This sequence joins TRBV7-9 and TRBJ2-3, with D possibly matching TRBD1 (5 bases). Trimming cost V 4 bases and J 9 bases, with 20 bases left between them. The CDR3 consists of 15 residues. Germline V gene sequence: CDR1 SEHNR, CDR2 FQNEAQ (reference sequence). The DNA for the CDR3 is TGTGCCAGCAGCTCCACCGTTAATAGGGGTTCGACGCAGTATTTT. Its protein is CASSSTVNRGSTQYF. The variable domain in full, completed from reference TRBV7-9 and TRBJ2-3, reads DTGVSQNPRHKITKRGQNVTFRCDPISEHNRLYWYRQTLGQGPEFLTYFQNEAQLEKSRLLSDRFSAERPKGSFSTLEIQRTEQGDSAMYLCASSSTVNRGSTQYFGPGTRLTVL.

The chain links TRBV27 to TRBJ1-5; TRBD1 agrees at 10 bases. This CDR3 contains 16 residues. J was trimmed by 2 bases and V by 6 bases; bases with no gene match: 7. The V gene's germline CDR1 is MNHEY and CDR2 SMNVEV (reference sequence). The CDR3 region is CASRTLTGGGNQPQHF. CDR3 nucleotides: TGTGCCAGCAGGACCCTGACAGGGGGCGGCAATCAGCCCCAGCATTTT.